A single sample gave rise to the 19 T cell receptor beta chains below, sequenced in a study of shared clonotypes between healthy human individuals. The data were produced by immunoSEQ multiplex PCR, yet TCRdb's version contains in-frame clones alone and is incomplete. The sample carries approximately 840,000 clones, 90% to 97% recorded once. Naive CD8 cells, CD45RO-negative and positively selected for CCR7, excluded terminally differentiated effector memory CD45RA+ cells. The sequenced material came from naive CD8+ T cells sorted from blood. The receptors were gathered from a man aged 30 to 45 in good health.

The chain combines TRBV7-2 with TRBJ1-3, with D possibly TRBD1 on 5 matching bases. The CDR3 totals 15 residues. CDR1 and CDR2 from the germline V gene are SGHTA and FQGNSA. Trimming left V 1 base short and J 4 bases short, with 11 bases between. This CDR3 reads CASSLVAGYGNTIYF. In nucleotides, the CDR3 is TGTGCCAGCAGCTTAGTAGCAGGGTACGGAAACACCATATATTTT.

This clone is a singleton in its sample. The gene calls are TRBV11-2 and TRBJ2-7; 8 positions agree with TRBD1. Germline loops: CDR1 SGHAT, CDR2 FQNNGV. The CDR3 is 14 amino acids. V shed 5 bases, J shed 2 bases, and the junction held 5 bases outside the gene matches. In nucleotides, the CDR3 is TGTGCCAGCAGCCCTTGGACAGGGACCTACGAGCAGTACTTC. Encoded protein: CASSPWTGTYEQYF. Supplemented by reference TRBV11-2 and TRBJ2-7, the full variable domain reads EAGVAQSPRYKIIEKRQSVAFWCNPISGHATLYWYQQILGQGPKLLIQFQNNGVVDDSQLPKDRFSAERLKGVDSTLKIQPAKLEDSAVYLCASSPWTGTYEQYFGPGTRLTVT.

The chain joins TRBV4-1 to TRBJ2-5, with TRBD1 matching over 10 bases. The trim removed 4 bases at V and 0 bases at J, leaving 2 bases unmatched. The CDR3 loop spans 15 amino acids. Germline lookup yields CDR1 MGHRA and CDR2 YSYEKL. The CDR3 spells CASSPGQGYQETQYF. As DNA, the CDR3 is TGCGCCAGCAGCCCGGGACAGGGGTACCAAGAGACCCAGTACTTC.

The chain employs TRBV5-1 and TRBJ2-1; 8 bases match TRBD2. V lost 6 bases, J lost 7 bases, and 18 bases stayed unmatched. The germline CDR1 and CDR2 sequences are SGHRS and YFSETQ. The CDR3 spans 17 residues. This CDR3 is CASTSSVAGSGGNEQFF. CDR3 in DNA: TGCGCCAGCACCTCCTCCGTAGCGGGAAGTGGGGGGAATGAGCAGTTCTTC.

The chain has TRBV15 and TRBJ2-3; D is ambiguous. The CDR3 runs to 15 residues. The V and J ends lost 5 bases and 6 bases respectively, with 18 bases between them. Germline CDR1 LNHNV, CDR2 YYDKDF (reference sequence). As DNA, the CDR3 is TGTGCCACCAGCGCCCTTGGAAGCCCACGGGATACGCAGTATTTT. It yields the protein CATSALGSPRDTQYF.

Worth noting for this clone: Other nucleotide sequences in the sample specify the same CDR3. The chain has TRBV5-1 and TRBJ2-1; maybe TRBD2 (6 bases). The CDR3 sequence is 11 residues long. Trimming left V 2 bases short and J 10 bases short, with 7 bases between. Germline CDR1 reads SGHRS; CDR2 reads YFSETQ. CDR3 protein: CASSLGLEQFF. The CDR3 DNA is TGCGCCAGCAGCTTAGGACTAGAGCAGTTCTTC.

The CDR3, as DNA: TGTGCCAGCAGCATTCGATGGGGCTACACCTTC. This gives the protein CASSIRWGYTF. The chain is built from TRBV21-1 and TRBJ1-2. TRBV21-1 is deemed a pseudogene. The CDR3 runs to 11 residues.

The rearrangement links TRBV4-1 to TRBJ2-7, with 12 bases lining up with TRBD2. CDR3 length: 15 residues. Per the germline V gene, CDR1 is MGHRA and CDR2 is YSYEKL. The junction had 9 bases not matched to a gene; V was cut back by 6 bases and J by 6 bases. The CDR3 DNA reads as TGCGCCAGCAGGAACCACCTAGCGGGAGGGCCCGAGCAGTACTTC. The encoded protein is CASRNHLAGGPEQYF.

The rearrangement joins TRBV19 to TRBJ2-1; TRBD2 is a possible D gene (5 bases). The V end was cut by 5 bases, the J end by 12 bases, with 14 bases between. CDR3 length equals 12 residues. The V gene's germline CDR1 is LNHDA and CDR2 SQIVND (reference sequence). The CDR3 nucleotides are TGTGCCAGTAGTGCCAGGACTGGGATGCAGTTCTTC. Its protein is CASSARTGMQFF.

This clone was seen just once. V is TRBV30 and J is TRBJ2-2; D ambiguous. This CDR3 spans 13 amino acids. V shed 1 base and J shed 3 bases, with 6 bases lying between them. Germline CDR1 reads GTSNPN; CDR2 reads SVGIG (reference sequence). The CDR3 nucleotides are TGTGCCTGGAGTGGAACGGACACCGGGGAGCTGTTTTTT. Protein product: CAWSGTDTGELFF.

This chain uses TRBV7-9 with TRBJ2-7, with D possibly TRBD1 on 5 matching bases. V lost 4 bases, J lost 2 bases, and 12 bases lay in between. The CDR3 totals 14 residues. Germline assignment: CDR1 SEHNR and CDR2 FQNEAQ (reference sequence). CDR3 protein: CASSSDKDTYEQYF. The CDR3 nucleotides read TGTGCCAGCAGCTCGGACAAGGATACCTACGAGCAGTACTTC.

The chain links TRBV7-8 to TRBJ2-1; TRBD2 matches 13 bases. Per the germline V gene, CDR1 is SGHVS and CDR2 is FQNEAQ. CDR3 size: 17 residues. Trimming took 5 bases from V and 7 from J; bases not matched to a gene: 11. DNA of the CDR3: TGTGCCAGCAGCCAAGGACTAGCGGGAGAAGTTTTTAATGAGCAGTTCTTC. Translation gives CASSQGLAGEVFNEQFF.

J is TRBJ1-1 and V is TRBV29-1; D gene uncertain. Trimming removed 2 bases from V and 0 bases from J, with 7 bases in between. Germline V gene sequence: CDR1 SQVTM, CDR2 ANQGSEA. This CDR3 region has 13 residues. The CDR3 sequence: CSVEPGLNTEAFF. Here the CDR3 DNA reads TGCAGCGTTGAACCGGGATTGAACACTGAAGCTTTCTTT.

J is TRBJ2-1 and V is TRBV5-1; TRBD2 matches 9 bases. V trimming: 2 bases; J trimming: 8 bases; junction bases outside the gene matches: 8. CDR1 and CDR2 from the germline V gene are SGHRS and YFSETQ. The CDR3 runs 15 residues. The CDR3 here is CASSFAGGRVYEQFF. The CDR3 coding sequence is TGCGCCAGCAGCTTTGCTGGCGGGAGGGTCTATGAGCAGTTCTTC.

As for this clone: Within the sample, other DNA sequences also encode this same CDR3. The chain employs TRBV29-1 and TRBJ2-1; unclear D gene. Germline V CDR1 and CDR2: SQVTM, ANQGSEA. The ends were cut back, 3 bases at V and 7 bases at J, with 10 bases in the middle. This CDR3 region has 12 residues. The CDR3 loop is CSVEGLENEQFF. The CDR3, as DNA: TGCAGCGTTGAGGGCCTGGAGAATGAGCAGTTCTTC.

The chain joins TRBV7-9 to TRBJ1-1; TRBD1 aligns across 7 bases. V trimming: 3 bases; J trimming: 0 bases; junction bases outside the gene matches: 10. CDR1 and CDR2 (germline): SEHNR, FQNEAQ (reference sequence). This CDR3 comprises 17 residues. DNA for the CDR3: TGTGCCAGCAGCTTCTCAGGGGGTTTAACCGTGAACACTGAAGCTTTCTTT. Translating it yields CASSFSGGLTVNTEAFF.

This chain uses TRBV5-5 with TRBJ2-1, with D unresolved. Germline values: CDR1 SGHKS, CDR2 YYEKEE (reference sequence). Trimming took off 0 bases at V and 7 bases at J, with 17 bases between the two ends. The CDR3 is 16 residues long. The CDR3 spells CASSLAPASVRNEQFF. The DNA of the CDR3 is TGTGCCAGCAGCTTGGCCCCGGCGAGTGTAAGGAATGAGCAGTTCTTC.

The chain's CDR3 is CASSQETSTYNEQFF. The CDR3 bases are TGCGCCAGCAGCCAAGAAACTAGCACCTACAATGAGCAGTTCTTC. The V call is TRBV4-1, the J call TRBJ2-1; TRBD2 might be the D (6 bases). Per the germline V gene, CDR1 is MGHRA and CDR2 is YSYEKL. This CDR3 has 15 amino acids. V was shortened by 0 bases and J by 2 bases, with 8 bases between the two germline ends.

The CDR3 DNA reads TGCGCCAGCAGCCAAGACGGGCAGGGTAGCACAGATACGCAGTATTTT. As protein: CASSQDGQGSTDTQYF. This chain uses TRBV4-3 with TRBJ2-3; the D gene is possibly TRBD1 (5 bases). The ends were cut back, 0 bases at V and 0 bases at J, with 10 bases in the middle. Germline CDR1 and CDR2: LGHNA and YSLEER. This CDR3 is built from 16 residues.